These T cell receptor beta chains were read from a single sample in a study of blood T cell repertoires in COVID-19. Only in-frame clones appear in the TCRdb table, and some are missing; sequencing was by immunoSEQ multiplex PCR. This repertoire shows over 200,000 clones, about nine tenths found once; its top ten account for under 14%. Sequenced: peripheral blood. These receptors all stem from a man between 50 and 59 years old with COVID-19, enrolled during active disease. Both conserved end residues are trimmed from each CDR3. The order of the fields is J gene, V gene, CDR3 protein.

>TRBJ1-5|TRBV2
ASSDRLSVASQPQH
>TRBJ2-3|TRBV7-9
ASSPVTGVDTQY
>TRBJ2-1|TRBV4-2
ASSQEGYDSSYNEQF
>TRBJ1-2|TRBV12-3/TRBV12-4
ASSWWTDGYT
>TRBJ2-3|TRBV11-2
ASSLDPGVGDTQY
>TRBJ1-5|TRBV30
AWSVGTGFWQPQH
>TRBJ2-3|TRBV9
ASSYSTGGRDLGTQY
>TRBJ2-7|TRBV20-1
SASYGEAGGYEQY
>TRBJ2-2|TRBV24-1
AAYSLTGELF
>TRBJ2-3|TRBV5-1
ASSSGTSGSADTQY
>TRBJ2-3|TRBV30
ASDSGTSTDTQY
>TRBJ1-4|TRBV30
AWSAVGGGKLF
>TRBJ2-6|TRBV28
ASRGTGVSGANVLT
>TRBJ1-3|TRBV6-5
ASSYQNTIY
>TRBJ2-5|TRBV11-2
ASSFGQGIQETQY
>TRBJ2-1|TRBV5-4
ASSLKRDEQF
>TRBJ1-1|TRBV5-1
ASSSGTMNTEAF
>TRBJ1-2|TRBV29-1
SVVASGVGPNYGYT
>TRBJ2-1|TRBV5-1
ASSLVPSVNEQF
>TRBJ1-6|TRBV27
ASSLFQGRNSPLH
>TRBJ2-7|TRBV5-1
ASSLGTVLY
>TRBJ1-2|TRBV2
ASSLLAGNYGYT
>TRBJ1-2|TRBV12-2
ASRYPPPGCCYGYT
>TRBJ2-7|TRBV29-1
SVEDDDNSYEQY